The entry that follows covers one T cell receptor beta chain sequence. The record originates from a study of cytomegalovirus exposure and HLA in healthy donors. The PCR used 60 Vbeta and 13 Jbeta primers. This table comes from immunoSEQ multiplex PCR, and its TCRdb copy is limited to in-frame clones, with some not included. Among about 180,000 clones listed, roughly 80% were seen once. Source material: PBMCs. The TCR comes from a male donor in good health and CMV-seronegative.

The CDR3 nucleotides are TGCGCCAGCAGCTTCTCTGGCAGGACAGAAGAGACCCAGTACTTC. The encoded protein is CASSFSGRTEETQYF. The chain has TRBV5-1 and TRBJ2-5; possibly TRBD1 for D (6 bases). There are 15 residues in the CDR3. The germline CDR1 and CDR2 sequences are SGHRS and YFSETQ. V gave up 2 bases and J gave up 3 bases, with 14 bases separating them.